One sample yielded the 15 T cell receptor beta chains listed below, sequenced in a study of CD4 T cells in relation to SARS-CoV-2 and coronaviruses. Their specific antigens are unknown. CD4+ T cells from unexposed donors were obtained before the COVID-19 pandemic (2011-2018). CD4+ T cells were isolated from the cells after around 11 days of culture. Data came from immunoSEQ multiplex PCR; TCRdb stores just in-frame clones and leaves some out. Among some 17,000 clones listed, 70% to 85% were seen once. Sequenced: CD4+ T cells from PBMCs, cultured in vitro. Receptors originate from a human donor in good health.

The chain has TRBV18 and TRBJ2-7; D unresolved. The germline V gene encodes CDR1 KGHSH and CDR2 LQKENI. The CDR3 runs to 13 residues. With 6 bases removed from V and 3 bases from J, the gap between germline ends came to 12 bases. This chain's CDR3 is CASSHTEYYEQYF. The CDR3 nucleotides read TGTGCCAGCTCCCACACTGAATACTACGAGCAGTACTTC.

This rearrangement joins TRBV6-1 to TRBJ2-7, with TRBD2 matching 10 bases. Germline trimming cut 0 bases from V and 4 bases from J; bases unmatched to any gene: 6. The CDR3 runs to 16 residues. Germline V CDR1 and CDR2: MNHNS, SASEGT. The chain's CDR3 is CASSEALAGDSYEQYF. CDR3 sequence (DNA): TGTGCCAGCAGTGAAGCGCTAGCGGGAGACTCGTACGAGCAGTACTTC.

The chain links TRBV15 to TRBJ2-1; 12 nucleotides line up with TRBD2. V lost 3 bases, J lost 9 bases, and 12 bases stayed unmatched. This CDR3 has 17 residues. Germline assignment: CDR1 LNHNV and CDR2 YYDKDF (reference sequence). Here the CDR3 DNA reads TGTGCCACCAGCAGGTTACCAAGACTAGCGGGAGAGGGTGAGCAGTTCTTC. It is translated as CATSRLPRLAGEGEQFF.

This clone was counted only a few times. The chain employs TRBV12-2 and TRBJ2-7. TRBV12-2 is deemed a pseudogene. The CDR3 is made up of 15 amino acids. CDR3 nucleotide sequence: TGTGCAAGTCGCTCTGACCCATCCTGGGTTTCCGAGCAGTACTTC. Translated, it gives CASRSDPSWVSEQYF.

The chain links TRBV4-1 to TRBJ2-3, with a possible D match to TRBD1 (5 bases). Germline V CDR1 and CDR2: MGHRA, YSYEKL. The CDR3 length is 17 residues. Trimming cost V 1 base and J 2 bases, with 16 bases left between them. The DNA of the CDR3 is TGCGCCAGCAGCCAAGCCGTGGACACCCTTCCCACAGATACGCAGTATTTT. Translated: CASSQAVDTLPTDTQYF.

This clone occurred once. This rearrangement joins TRBV3-1 (or the pseudogene TRBV3-2) to TRBJ2-7, with D uncertain. V lost 6 bases and J 3 bases, leaving 6 bases between the germline ends. CDR3 length: 11 amino acids. Germline-derived CDR1 and CDR2 are LGHDT and YNNKEL (reference sequence). DNA of the CDR3: TGTGCCAGCAGTCGCCACTACGAGCAGTACTTC. As protein: CASSRHYEQYF.

The chain joins TRBV7-8 to TRBJ2-7; 9 nucleotides agree with TRBD2. The CDR3 totals 15 residues. The V gene's germline CDR1 is SGHVS and CDR2 FQNEAQ. The V gene end was trimmed by 1 base and the J gene end by 3 bases; junction bases not matched to a gene: 4. The DNA for the CDR3 is TGTGCCAGCAGCTTAGTGGCAGCGGGAGGCTACGAGCAGTACTTC. Its translation: CASSLVAAGGYEQYF. The complete variable domain, with remaining parts taken from reference TRBV7-8 and TRBJ2-7, reads GAGVSQSPRYKVAKRGQDVALRCDPISGHVSLFWYQQALGQGPEFLTYFQNEAQLDKSGLPSDRFFAERPEGSVSTLKIQRTQQEDSAVYLCASSLVAAGGYEQYFGPGTRLTVT.

The chain links TRBV5-1 to TRBJ2-5, with TRBD2 identical over 7 bases. Germline CDR1 reads SGHRS; CDR2 reads YFSETQ. The CDR3 spans 13 residues. V shed 0 bases, J shed 5 bases, and the junction held 1 base outside the gene matches. This CDR3 reads CASSLVGGETQYF. CDR3 nucleotides: TGCGCCAGCAGCTTGGTGGGAGGGGAGACCCAGTACTTC. Full variable domain (outside the CDR3, taken from reference TRBV5-1 and TRBJ2-5): KAGVTQTPRYLIKTRGQQVTLSCSPISGHRSVSWYQQTPGQGLQFLFEYFSETQRNKGNFPGRFSGRQFSNSRSEMNVSTLELGDSALYLCASSLVGGETQYFGPGTRLLVL.

The V and J genes are TRBV7-9 and TRBJ2-5; no clear D gene. Germline CDR1 reads SEHNR; CDR2 reads FQNEAQ (reference sequence). This CDR3 has 12 residues. Trimming left V 3 bases short and J 5 bases short, with 7 bases between. Here the CDR3 reads CASSFSEETQYF. The CDR3 DNA reads TGTGCCAGCAGCTTCAGCGAGGAGACCCAGTACTTC. Full variable domain (rest looked up from reference TRBV7-9 and TRBJ2-5): DTGVSQNPRHKITKRGQNVTFRCDPISEHNRLYWYRQTLGQGPEFLTYFQNEAQLEKSRLLSDRFSAERPKGSFSTLEIQRTEQGDSAMYLCASSFSEETQYFGPGTRLLVL.

The chain uses TRBV27 and TRBJ2-5; D might be TRBD2 (7 bases). This CDR3 is built from 15 residues. Germline loops: CDR1 MNHEY, CDR2 SMNVEV (reference sequence). Between the trimmed V and J ends, which lost 6 bases and 5 bases, there was a span of 19 bases. The CDR3 DNA reads TGTGCCAGCAGGTCCGCGGGGGCCCCCGTTGAGACCCAGTACTTC. Translating it yields CASRSAGAPVETQYF.

This clone was seen more than once but under ten times. The CDR3 spells CASRFPGTGSKLFF. The CDR3 DNA reads TGTGCCAGTAGGTTCCCGGGGACAGGCTCGAAACTGTTTTTT. J is TRBJ1-4 and V is TRBV19; 8 nucleotides match TRBD1. The CDR3 contains 14 residues. Germline V CDR1 and CDR2: LNHDA, SQIVND (reference sequence). The V and J ends lost 6 bases and 11 bases, in that order; junction bases with no gene match: 11.

The genes are TRBV18 and TRBJ2-6; possible D gene TRBD1, 5 bases. The CDR3 is 16 residues long. Germline V lookup: CDR1 KGHSH, CDR2 LQKENI. Deletions cut 6 bases from V and 0 bases from J, with 12 bases between. As DNA, the CDR3 is TGTGCCAGCTCGCCCAGAGACAGCTCTGGGGCCAACGTCCTGACTTTC. Encoded protein: CASSPRDSSGANVLTF.

The rearrangement links TRBV4-1 to TRBJ1-1; D perhaps matches TRBD1 (6 bases). The V gene lost 1 base and the J gene lost 2 bases, with 11 bases spanning the gap. Germline CDR1 and CDR2: MGHRA and YSYEKL. This CDR3 has 15 amino acids. The CDR3 sequence is CASSQGGLLNTEAFF. The CDR3 bases are TGCGCCAGCAGCCAAGGGGGGCTCCTAAACACTGAAGCTTTCTTT.

In nucleotides, the CDR3 is TGTGCCAGCAGTTTCATTCAGGGGCATCGGGAGACCCAGTACTTC. It yields the protein CASSFIQGHRETQYF. The chain links TRBV27 to TRBJ2-5; the D gene is possibly TRBD1 (6 bases). Trimming removed 3 bases at V and 5 bases at J, with 16 bases between. This CDR3 is built from 15 residues. Germline loops: CDR1 MNHEY, CDR2 SMNVEV (reference sequence).

The chain couples TRBV6-2 or TRBV6-3 to TRBJ2-7, with TRBD2 identical over 11 bases. The CDR3 is 15 amino acids. J gave up 5 bases and V 0 bases, and 3 bases lay outside the gene matches. Germline CDR1 MNHEY, CDR2 SVGEGT. The CDR3 loop reads CASSYSLAGGNEQYF. CDR3 coding DNA: TGTGCCAGCAGTTACTCCCTAGCGGGAGGAAACGAGCAGTACTTC.